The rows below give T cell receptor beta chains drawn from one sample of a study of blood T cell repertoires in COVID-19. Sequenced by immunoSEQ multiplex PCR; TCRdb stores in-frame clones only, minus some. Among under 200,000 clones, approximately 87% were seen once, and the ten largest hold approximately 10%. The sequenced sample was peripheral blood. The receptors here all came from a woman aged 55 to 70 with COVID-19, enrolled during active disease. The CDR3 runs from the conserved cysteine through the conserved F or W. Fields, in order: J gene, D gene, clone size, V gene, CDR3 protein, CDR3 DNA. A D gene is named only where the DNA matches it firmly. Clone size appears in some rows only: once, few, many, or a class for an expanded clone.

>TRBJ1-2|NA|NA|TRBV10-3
CAIGGTEGANYGYTF
TGTGCCATCGGTGGGACCGAGGGCGCTAACTATGGCTACACCTTC
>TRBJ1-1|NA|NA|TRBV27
CASRSTANTEAFF
TGTGCCAGCAGGTCCACAGCCAACACTGAAGCTTTCTTT
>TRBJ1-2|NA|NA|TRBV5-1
CASSLFVEGYGYTF
TGCGCCAGCAGCTTGTTCGTGGAGGGATATGGCTACACCTTC
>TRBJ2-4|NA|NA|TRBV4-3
CASSQDRVTGNIQYF
TGCGCCAGCAGCCAAGATCGGGTCACCGGAAACATTCAGTACTTC
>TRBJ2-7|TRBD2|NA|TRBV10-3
CAISDELAAHYEQYF
TGTGCCATCAGTGACGAACTAGCGGCCCACTACGAGCAGTACTTC
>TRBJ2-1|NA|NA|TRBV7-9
CASSLRTGREQFF
TGTGCCAGCAGCTTAAGGACTGGAAGGGAGCAGTTCTTC
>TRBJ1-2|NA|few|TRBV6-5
CASTNGGSGYTF
TGTGCCAGCACCAATGGAGGGTCTGGCTACACCTTC
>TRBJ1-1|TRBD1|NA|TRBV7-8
CASSLDEGATEAFF
TGTGCCAGCAGCTTAGACGAGGGGGCCACTGAAGCTTTCTTT
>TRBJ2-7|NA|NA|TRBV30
CAWMEGAYEQYF
TGTGCCTGGATGGAGGGAGCCTACGAGCAGTACTTC
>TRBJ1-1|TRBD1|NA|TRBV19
CASRPTGRNTEAFF
TGTGCCAGTAGGCCGACAGGGAGGAACACTGAAGCTTTCTTT
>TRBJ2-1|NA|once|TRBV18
CASSPKNGDNEQFF
TGTGCCAGCTCACCAAAGAACGGGGACAATGAGCAGTTCTTC
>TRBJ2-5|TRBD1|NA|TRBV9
CASSVGDRGQETQYF
TGTGCCAGCAGCGTGGGGGACAGGGGGCAGGAGACCCAGTACTTC
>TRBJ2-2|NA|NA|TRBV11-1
CASSWDSGQNTGELFF
TGTGCCAGCAGCTGGGATAGCGGTCAAAACACCGGGGAGCTGTTTTTT
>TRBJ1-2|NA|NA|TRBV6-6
CASSPGGARTFRGYTF
TGTGCCAGCAGCCCCGGGGGGGCACGGACCTTTCGTGGCTACACCTTC
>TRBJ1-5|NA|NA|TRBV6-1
CASSERAVQPQHF
TGTGCCAGCAGTGAGCGGGCGGTTCAGCCCCAGCATTTT
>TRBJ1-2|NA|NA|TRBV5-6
CASSRQLVGWGYTF
TGTGCCAGCAGCCGCCAGCTCGTGGGCTGGGGCTACACCTTC
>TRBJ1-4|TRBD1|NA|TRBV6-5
CASSSRGPPEKLFF
TGTGCCAGCAGTTCGAGGGGGCCACCAGAAAAACTGTTTTTT
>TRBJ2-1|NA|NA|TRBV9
CASSVEPSRYNEQFF
TGTGCCAGCAGCGTAGAACCTTCCAGATACAATGAGCAGTTCTTC
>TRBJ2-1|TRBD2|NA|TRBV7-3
CASSSRSASGSRNEQFF
TGTGCCAGCAGCTCCCGTTCGGCTAGCGGGAGTAGAAATGAGCAGTTCTTC
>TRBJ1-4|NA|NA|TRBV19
CASRRVGTNEKLFF
TGTGCCAGTCGGAGGGTTGGGACTAATGAAAAACTGTTTTTT
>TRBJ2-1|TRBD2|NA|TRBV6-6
CASGTTSGRSGEQFF
TGTGCCAGCGGGACGACTAGCGGGAGATCGGGGGAGCAGTTCTTC
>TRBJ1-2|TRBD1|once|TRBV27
CASSFTGGYGYTF
TGTGCCAGCAGTTTTACAGGGGGCTATGGCTACACCTTC
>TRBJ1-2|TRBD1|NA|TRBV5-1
CASSLDRAGGYTF
TGCGCCAGCAGCTTAGACAGGGCGGGTGGCTACACCTTC
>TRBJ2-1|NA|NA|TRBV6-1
CASSVQGPTSHYYNEQFF
TGTGCCAGCAGTGTACAGGGACCCACTAGTCACTACTACAATGAGCAGTTCTTC
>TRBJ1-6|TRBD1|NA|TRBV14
CASSQDLRPGQGANSPLHF
TGTGCCAGCAGCCAAGACCTTCGACCGGGACAGGGGGCGAATTCACCCCTCCACTTT
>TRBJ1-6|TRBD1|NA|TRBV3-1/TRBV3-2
CASSQGQGDYSPLHF
TGTGCCAGCAGCCAGGGACAGGGAGATTATTCACCCCTCCACTTT
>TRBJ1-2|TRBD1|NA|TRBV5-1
CASSLAQGANYGYTF
TGCGCCAGCAGCTTGGCCCAGGGGGCGAACTATGGCTACACCTTC
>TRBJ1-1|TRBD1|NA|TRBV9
CASSVGQGITEAFF
TGTGCCAGCAGCGTAGGACAGGGGATAACTGAAGCTTTCTTT
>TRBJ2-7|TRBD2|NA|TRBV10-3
CAISVGLADNLVEQYF
TGTGCCATCAGTGTCGGCCTAGCGGACAACCTCGTCGAGCAGTACTTC
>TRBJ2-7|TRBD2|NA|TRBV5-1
CASGSGDLSSYEQYF
TGCGCCAGTGGCAGCGGGGACCTCAGCTCCTACGAGCAGTACTTC
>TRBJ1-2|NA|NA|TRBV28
CASSSGFRVANYGYTF
TGTGCCAGCTCCTCCGGCTTCAGGGTAGCTAACTATGGCTACACCTTC
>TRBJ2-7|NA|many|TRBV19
CASNYGGSYEQYF
TGTGCCAGTAACTACGGCGGATCCTACGAGCAGTACTTC
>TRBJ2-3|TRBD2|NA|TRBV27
CASTNTGTSGTTMYF
TGTGCCAGCACCAATACCGGGACTAGCGGGACCACCATGTATTTT
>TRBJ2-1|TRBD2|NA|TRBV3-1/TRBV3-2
CASTRGGGLAGARTHEQFF
TGTGCCAGCACCCGAGGGGGGGGACTAGCGGGAGCTCGAACGCATGAGCAGTTCTTC
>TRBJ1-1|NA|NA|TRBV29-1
CSTRSQMNTEAFF
TGCAGCACACGTTCCCAGATGAACACTGAAGCTTTCTTT
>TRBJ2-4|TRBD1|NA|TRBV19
CASSPIGQGAKNIQYF
TGTGCCAGTAGTCCCATCGGACAGGGGGCCAAAAACATTCAGTACTTC
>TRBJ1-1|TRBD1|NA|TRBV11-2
CASSSGGRTEAFF
TGTGCCAGCAGCTCAGGGGGAAGAACTGAAGCTTTCTTT
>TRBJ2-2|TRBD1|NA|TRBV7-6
CASSTTGRATGELFF
TGTGCCAGCAGCACGACAGGGCGGGCCACCGGGGAGCTGTTTTTT
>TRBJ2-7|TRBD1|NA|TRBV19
CASSKGTGRYEQYF
TGTGCCAGTAGTAAGGGGACAGGGCGTTACGAGCAGTACTTC
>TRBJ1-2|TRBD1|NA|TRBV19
CASSIDRGRAYGYTF
TGTGCCAGTAGTATCGACAGGGGGAGGGCCTATGGCTACACCTTC
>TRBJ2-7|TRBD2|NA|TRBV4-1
CASSQAHLAGYEQYF
TGCGCCAGCAGCCAAGCCCATCTAGCGGGCTACGAGCAGTACTTC
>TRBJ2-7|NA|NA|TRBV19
CATVSSYEQYF
TGTGCCACCGTTAGCTCCTACGAGCAGTACTTC
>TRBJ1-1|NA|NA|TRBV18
CASSPSPVNTEAFF
TGTGCCAGCTCACCATCCCCGGTGAACACTGAAGCTTTCTTT
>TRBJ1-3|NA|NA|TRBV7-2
CASSSSGTQSSGNTIYF
TGTGCCAGCAGCTCCTCGGGGACTCAGAGCTCTGGAAACACCATATATTTT
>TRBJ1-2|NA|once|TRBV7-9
CASSPGVYGYTF
TGTGCCAGCAGCCCAGGGGTCTATGGCTACACCTTC
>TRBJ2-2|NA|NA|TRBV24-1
CATSGFTNTGELFF
TGTGCCACCAGTGGTTTCACGAACACCGGGGAGCTGTTTTTT
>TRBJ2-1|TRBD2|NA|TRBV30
CAWMGRLAGGSEQFF
TGTGCCTGGATGGGGCGACTAGCGGGAGGCAGTGAGCAGTTCTTC
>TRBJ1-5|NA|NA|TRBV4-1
CASSQALYSNQPQHF
TGCGCCAGCAGCCAAGCCCTTTATAGCAATCAGCCCCAGCATTTT